One and the same sample provided the 14 T cell receptor beta chains below, sequenced in a study of response to subunit inactivated influenza vaccine. TCRdb re-called the RT-PCR reads through MiXCR, storing one row per CDR3 protein. This table holds around 520,000 distinct CDR3 sequences, about 25% found once. This sample comprised CD4+ T cells sorted from PBMCs, obtained about 5 days after vaccination. The source of these receptors is a man aged 50 to 59 who received an inactivated influenza vaccine.

V gene TRBV10-3 combines with J gene TRBJ2-1; D remains ambiguous. The CDR3 length is 13 residues. CDR1 and CDR2 (germline): ENHRY, SYGVKD. V was trimmed by 7 bases and J by 7 bases, leaving 14 bases between them. The CDR3 loop reads CAITKELANEQFF. In nucleotides, the CDR3 is TGTGCCATCACCAAGGAACTTGCGAATGAGCAGTTCTTC.

This clonotype turned up a few times. This chain uses TRBV6-5 with TRBJ2-1; 14 nucleotides line up with TRBD2. V shed 4 bases and J 8 bases; nucleotides not matched to a gene: 4. The germline V gene has CDR1 MNHEY and CDR2 SVGAGI. The CDR3 has 15 amino acids. The CDR3 region is CASSSGTSGSHEQFF. For the CDR3, the DNA is TGTGCCAGCAGTTCCGGGACTAGCGGGAGCCATGAGCAGTTCTTC.

The J gene is TRBJ2-7, the V gene TRBV7-2; the D is unclear. V lost 5 bases to trimming and J lost 4 bases, with 18 bases between them. The CDR3 is made up of 15 amino acids. Per germline, CDR1 SGHTA and CDR2 FQGNSA. The chain's CDR3 is CASSTTPGEQYEQYF. The DNA of the CDR3 is TGTGCCAGCAGCACGACCCCGGGCGAGCAATACGAGCAGTACTTC.

CDR3 bases: TGTGCCTGGAGTGTTCCCTCGCGGGAGAACTACGAGCAGTACTTC. It translates to CAWSVPSRENYEQYF. The chain combines TRBV30 with TRBJ2-7; 7 bases align to TRBD2. This CDR3 is 15 amino acids long. J gave up 3 bases and V 0 bases, and 8 bases lay outside the gene matches. Per germline, CDR1 GTSNPN and CDR2 SVGIG (reference sequence).

This clonotype was seen a handful of times. This chain connects TRBV5-1 to TRBJ2-3; the D gene is possibly TRBD1 (6 bases). The CDR3 has 14 amino acids. V was trimmed by 4 bases and J by 0 bases, leaving 9 bases between them. Germline V gene sequence: CDR1 SGHRS, CDR2 YFSETQ. CDR3 coding DNA: TGCGCCAGCAGCAACAGGGACAGCACAGATACGCAGTATTTT. Its protein is CASSNRDSTDTQYF. Looking up the rest from reference TRBV5-1 and TRBJ2-3 gives the full variable domain: KAGVTQTPRYLIKTRGQQVTLSCSPISGHRSVSWYQQTPGQGLQFLFEYFSETQRNKGNFPGRFSGRQFSNSRSEMNVSTLELGDSALYLCASSNRDSTDTQYFGPGTRLTVL.

The chain employs TRBV10-1 and TRBJ2-3; TRBD1 aligns across 10 bases. Unmatched junction bases numbered 1, after V lost 0 bases and J lost 1 base. The CDR3 is 16 residues long. Germline V gives CDR1 WNHNN, CDR2 SYGVQD (reference sequence). The CDR3 DNA reads TGCGCCAGCAGTGAGTCGGGGACAGGGGGCACAGATACGCAGTATTTT. This gives the protein CASSESGTGGTDTQYF.

This clonotype was counted once. The chain employs TRBV27 and TRBJ2-1; D perhaps matches TRBD2 (5 bases). Trimming cost V 4 bases and J 0 bases, with 10 bases left between them. The CDR3 spans 15 residues. Germline CDR1 and CDR2: MNHEY and SMNVEV (reference sequence). In nucleotides, the CDR3 is TGTGCCAGCAGTTACGGGATCCCCTCCTACAATGAGCAGTTCTTC. It yields the protein CASSYGIPSYNEQFF.

The rearrangement joins TRBV12-3 or TRBV12-4 to TRBJ2-3; unclear D gene. This CDR3 region has 13 residues. V was trimmed by 3 bases and J by 4 bases, leaving 8 bases between them. This CDR3 reads CASSFGAPDTQYF. CDR3 DNA: TGTGCCAGCAGTTTCGGTGCCCCAGATACGCAGTATTTT.

This clonotype was observed a handful of times. V is TRBV12-3 or TRBV12-4 and J is TRBJ1-5, with D possibly being TRBD1 (6 bases). With 5 bases removed from V and 4 bases from J, the gap between germline ends came to 12 bases. The CDR3 has 14 residues. CDR3 sequence reads: CASSRTDLNQPQHF. The CDR3 bases are TGTGCCAGCAGTCGGACAGATTTAAATCAGCCCCAGCATTTT.

V gene TRBV4-1 combines with J gene TRBJ1-1; D unresolved. The germline CDR1 and CDR2 sequences are MGHRA and YSYEKL. The V gene lost 0 bases and the J gene lost 5 bases, with 10 bases spanning the gap. The CDR3 totals 14 residues. The CDR3, as DNA: TGCGCCAGCAGCCAAGAGGTGCGCGGAACTGAAGCTTTCTTT. Translating it yields CASSQEVRGTEAFF.

V is TRBV5-1 and J is TRBJ2-1; D possibly corresponds to TRBD2 (6 bases). Trimming took 7 bases from V and 3 from J, leaving 14 bases between them. The CDR3 contains 14 residues. CDR1 is SGHRS and CDR2 is YFSETQ in the germline V gene. Here the CDR3 reads CASGPMGLYNEQFF. The CDR3 DNA reads TGCGCCAGCGGACCTATGGGACTCTACAATGAGCAGTTCTTC. Filled out from reference TRBV5-1 and TRBJ2-1, the complete variable domain reads KAGVTQTPRYLIKTRGQQVTLSCSPISGHRSVSWYQQTPGQGLQFLFEYFSETQRNKGNFPGRFSGRQFSNSRSEMNVSTLELGDSALYLCASGPMGLYNEQFFGPGTRLTVL.

V usage is TRBV18 and J usage is TRBJ2-1; D perhaps matches TRBD1 (5 bases). From germline, CDR1 is KGHSH and CDR2 LQKENI. V was cut by 2 bases and J by 6 bases, with 14 bases left in between. CDR3 size: 15 residues. The CDR3 sequence: CASSPRKRQTNEQFF. CDR3 nucleotides: TGTGCCAGCTCACCAAGGAAGCGACAGACCAATGAGCAGTTCTTC.

This clonotype occurred a few times. The chain is built from TRBV10-3 and TRBJ2-5; 7 nucleotides agree with TRBD2. Germline CDR1 reads ENHRY; CDR2 reads SYGVKD. V lost 6 bases, J lost 2 bases, and 3 bases stayed unmatched. The CDR3 is made up of 13 amino acids. The CDR3 region has the DNA TGTGCCATCAGGCCGGGGGGACAAGAGACCCAGTACTTC. Residues: CAIRPGGQETQYF.

This rearrangement joins TRBV29-1 to TRBJ1-1; maybe TRBD1 (6 bases). Trimming removed 6 bases at V and 3 bases at J, with 14 bases between. Germline values: CDR1 SQVTM, CDR2 ANQGSEA. The CDR3 extends over 13 amino acids. This chain's CDR3 is CSVVDRRHTEAFF. In DNA form, the CDR3 reads TGCAGCGTAGTCGACAGGAGACACACTGAAGCTTTCTTT.